This T cell receptor beta chain was sequenced in a study of OX40 agonist ivuxolimab in advanced cancers. Study as a whole: Prior anti-PD-1, anti-PD-L1 or anti-CTLA-4 therapy was allowed; over 30% had some.

V was shortened by 3 bases and J by 5 bases, with 17 bases between the two germline ends. The CDR3 is 15 residues long. The germline CDR1 and CDR2 sequences are SGHVS and FQNEAQ. Clones were sequenced by immunoSEQ multiplex PCR, and TCRdb holds only the in-frame ones, with some missing. The sample comprises thousands of clones, approximately 72% of which are singletons, and about 40% rests with the top ten. Points from the study as a whole: Also showing low normalized T-cell clonal expansion were some of the nonresponders.

In the case of this clone: The antigen remains undetermined.

This sample comprised CD4+ or CD8+ T cells sorted from blood, obtained in a trial of the OX40 agonist ivuxolimab. The receptor was isolated from an adult with an advanced solid tumor such as melanoma, head and neck, liver or kidney cancer. V gene TRBV7-8 combines with J gene TRBJ2-7; possibly TRBD2 for D (6 bases). The CDR3 reads CASSFSAGRQDEQYF. CDR3 DNA sequence: TGTGCCAGCAGCTTCTCGGCAGGGAGGCAGGACGAGCAGTACTTC.